This TCR beta chain was captured in a study of blood T cells in healthy people across ages. About the research overall: Per two T cells, template switching captured roughly one barcoded beta molecule.

Each donor gave roughly 9.8 milliliters of peripheral blood. This clonotype was observed a handful of times. The CDR3 is 17 amino acids. Germline CDR1 reads SGHVS; CDR2 reads FQNEAQ. V lost 1 base to trimming and J lost 0 bases, with 13 bases between them. Primers used in a second PCR of about 7 to 12 cycles were a sample-barcoded 5' primer and a J-beta primer mix. Each sample yielded at least 3 million CDR3-containing paired-end reads. TCRdb independently ran MiXCR on the 5' RACE reads; one entry per CDR3 protein. The sample consists of just over 1 million distinct CDR3 sequences, over 35% of them appearing once.

The TCR originated in a woman aged 55-70 years in good health. The V and J genes are TRBV7-8 and TRBJ2-1; D is ambiguous. Sequenced sample: blood. CDR3 DNA: TGTGCCAGCAGCTTAGAAATGGCGCCGAGCTCCTACAATGAGCAGTTCTTC. Encoded protein: CASSLEMAPSSYNEQFF.